Shown below are 29 T cell receptor beta chains from a single sample sequenced in a study of T cell responses to AZD1222 COVID-19 vaccine. Clones were read by immunoSEQ multiplex PCR, and TCRdb kept only the in-frame ones, dropping some. The table records 100,000 to 150,000 clones, around 84% of them present only once. The sequencing used peripheral blood, collected on day 0 of AZD1222 vaccination. These receptors were obtained from an adult in good health.

Here the CDR3 reads CASSLARLPPAGELFF. The DNA for the CDR3 is TGCGCCAGCAGCCTCGCGCGGCTACCCCCCGCCGGGGAGCTGTTTTTT. This sequence joins TRBV5-1 and TRBJ2-2; no definite D call. This CDR3 is built from 16 residues. V dropped 4 bases and J dropped 6 bases, with 19 bases sitting between them. Per the germline V gene, CDR1 is SGHRS and CDR2 is YFSETQ.

The chain is built from TRBV2 and TRBJ2-5; 9 nucleotides line up with TRBD2. The CDR3 consists of 15 residues. The V gene's germline CDR1 is SNHLY and CDR2 FYNNEI. V was pared by 4 bases and J by 7 bases, with 10 bases of the junction left unmatched. The CDR3 DNA sequence: TGTGCCAGCAGTGTACGGCGGGAGGGTTATGGGACCCAGTACTTC. It encodes CASSVRREGYGTQYF.

The chain has TRBV29-1 and TRBJ2-7; tentatively, D is TRBD2 (6 bases). Trimming shortened V by 6 bases and J by 3 bases, and 18 bases separated the two germline ends. This CDR3 comprises 14 residues. The germline V gene has CDR1 SQVTM and CDR2 ANQGSEA. As DNA, the CDR3 is TGCAGCGTGCAAGAGTTGGGGCGGGACTACGAGCAGTACTTC. This translates into CSVQELGRDYEQYF.

The chain combines TRBV7-3 with TRBJ2-1; tentative D call: TRBD1 (6 bases). In germline, CDR1 is SGHTA, CDR2 FQGTGA. Between the trimmed V and J ends, which lost 3 bases and 5 bases, there was a span of 8 bases. This CDR3 has 13 residues. This CDR3 reads CASSFRDNNEQFF. CDR3 sequence (DNA): TGTGCCAGCAGCTTCCGGGACAACAATGAGCAGTTCTTC.

The chain is built from TRBV9 and TRBJ2-3; 10 nucleotides align to TRBD2. V trimming: 0 bases; J trimming: 4 bases; junction bases outside the gene matches: 5. The CDR3 consists of 16 residues. Germline lookup yields CDR1 SGDLS and CDR2 YYNGEE. The chain's CDR3 is CASSVEVAGGPDTQYF. DNA for the CDR3: TGTGCCAGCAGCGTAGAGGTAGCGGGGGGCCCAGATACGCAGTATTTT.

V and J are TRBV13 and TRBJ1-1; perhaps TRBD1 as D (6 bases). Germline assignment: CDR1 PRHDT and CDR2 FYEKMQ (reference sequence). The CDR3 has 12 amino acids. Between the trimmed V and J ends, which lost 3 bases and 5 bases, there was a span of 7 bases. The chain's CDR3 is CASSLRGTEAFF. DNA of the CDR3: TGTGCCAGCAGCTTGAGGGGGACTGAAGCTTTCTTT.

V usage is TRBV19 and J usage is TRBJ1-2, with TRBD1 as a possible D gene (5 bases). Germline CDR1 is LNHDA and CDR2 is SQIVND (reference sequence). The CDR3 has 13 residues. V was trimmed by 4 bases and J by 2 bases, leaving 8 bases between them. CDR3 protein: CASSSGHNYGYTF. CDR3 nucleotide sequence: TGTGCCAGTAGTAGTGGACACAACTATGGCTACACCTTC.

The chain is built from TRBV28 and TRBJ1-5, with D perhaps TRBD1 (5 bases). The CDR3 spans 15 residues. The V and J ends lost 1 base and 2 bases respectively, with 9 bases between them. The germline V gene has CDR1 MDHEN and CDR2 SYDVKM. The CDR3 DNA is TGTGCCAGCAGTTTATTTGGGGCACGCAATCAGCCCCAGCATTTT. This gives the protein CASSLFGARNQPQHF.

The chain employs TRBV6-1 and TRBJ2-5, with TRBD1 identical over 8 bases. The junction had 4 bases not matched to a gene; V was cut back by 3 bases and J by 1 base. Germline values: CDR1 MNHNS, CDR2 SASEGT. The CDR3 covers 15 residues. The chain's CDR3 is CASSDGTGAQETQYF. The CDR3 DNA is TGTGCCAGCAGTGACGGGACAGGTGCCCAAGAGACCCAGTACTTC.

Only a few counts were recorded for this clone. This chain links TRBV7-9 with TRBJ1-5; D uncertain. The CDR3 runs 13 residues. Trimming removed 3 bases at V and 4 bases at J, with 7 bases between. Looked up from germline, CDR1 is SEHNR and CDR2 is FQNEAQ (reference sequence). The CDR3 protein is CASSFARNQPQHF. CDR3 bases: TGTGCCAGCAGCTTCGCCCGAAATCAGCCCCAGCATTTT.

This clone was observed a few times. The chain recombines TRBV12-3 or TRBV12-4 with TRBJ1-1; TRBD1 might be the D (5 bases). The CDR3 extends over 13 amino acids. Between the trimmed V and J ends, which lost 11 bases and 4 bases, there was a span of 17 bases. Here the CDR3 reads CASRAVGGTEAFF. The CDR3 DNA reads as TGTGCCTCCAGGGCCGTAGGTGGCACTGAAGCTTTCTTT.

The chain combines TRBV5-1 with TRBJ2-1, with TRBD2 matching 10 bases. Germline CDR1 is SGHRS and CDR2 is YFSETQ. After removal of 1 base from V and 6 bases from J, the junction contained 4 bases not matched to a gene. This CDR3 is 15 amino acids long. CDR3 region: CASSLLSSGSNEQFF. DNA of the CDR3: TGCGCCAGCAGCTTGTTGTCTAGCGGGAGCAATGAGCAGTTCTTC.

This chain connects TRBV29-1 to TRBJ1-6; TRBD1 matches at 7 bases. J was trimmed by 5 bases and V by 8 bases; bases with no gene match: 6. This CDR3 has 13 residues. Per germline, CDR1 SQVTM and CDR2 ANQGSEA. CDR3: CSFRQGHNSPLHF. CDR3 nucleotide sequence: TGCAGCTTCCGACAGGGTCATAATTCACCCCTCCACTTT.

The chain carries TRBV7-8 and TRBJ2-7; 8 positions match TRBD1. J was trimmed by 1 base and V by 5 bases; bases with no gene match: 13. Germline lookup yields CDR1 SGHVS and CDR2 FQNEAQ. The CDR3 spans 17 residues. CDR3 region: CASSTLGQGGLSYEQYF. The CDR3 nucleotides read TGTGCCAGCAGCACCCTCGGACAGGGAGGATTATCCTACGAGCAGTACTTC. Drawing the rest from reference TRBV7-8 and TRBJ2-7, the complete variable domain is GAGVSQSPRYKVAKRGQDVALRCDPISGHVSLFWYQQALGQGPEFLTYFQNEAQLDKSGLPSDRFFAERPEGSVSTLKIQRTQQEDSAVYLCASSTLGQGGLSYEQYFGPGTRLTVT.

V gene TRBV3-1 (or the pseudogene TRBV3-2) combines with J gene TRBJ1-3; 7 bases line up with TRBD1. Germline V gene sequence: CDR1 LGHDT, CDR2 YNNKEL (reference sequence). The CDR3 sequence is 16 residues long. V was clipped by 4 bases and J by 0 bases; unmatched bases: 6. CDR3 bases: TGTGCCAGCAGCCCGCTGACAGGGACCTCTGGAAACACCATATATTTT. This gives the protein CASSPLTGTSGNTIYF.

V gene TRBV27 combines with J gene TRBJ2-3, with TRBD2 matching 8 bases. The trim removed 0 bases at V and 1 base at J, leaving 24 bases unmatched. Per the germline V gene, CDR1 is MNHEY and CDR2 is SMNVEV (reference sequence). The CDR3 spans 23 residues. CDR3 in amino acids: CASSLSARVGLAGKRVGTDTQYF. Written as DNA, the CDR3 is TGTGCCAGCAGTTTATCGGCGCGCGTGGGTCTAGCGGGTAAGAGAGTCGGCACAGATACGCAGTATTTT.

The chain combines TRBV7-2 with TRBJ1-5, with D unclear. The germline gives CDR1 SGHTA, CDR2 FQGNSA. V was pared by 4 bases and J by 3 bases, with 10 bases between. This CDR3 comprises 14 residues. Here the CDR3 reads CASSSDILNQPQHF. CDR3 nucleotide sequence: TGTGCCAGCAGCTCAGACATCCTCAATCAGCCCCAGCATTTT.

The J gene is TRBJ1-5, the V gene TRBV6-2 or TRBV6-3; 9 nucleotides agree with TRBD1. The CDR3 runs 13 residues. Per germline, CDR1 MNHEY and CDR2 SVGEGT. V trimming: 4 bases; J trimming: 5 bases; junction bases outside the gene matches: 0. The CDR3 loop is CASSWTGDQPQHF. Here the CDR3 DNA reads TGTGCCAGCAGTTGGACAGGGGATCAGCCCCAGCATTTT.

The chain uses TRBV7-2 and TRBJ1-5; tentatively, D is TRBD1 (5 bases). Germline CDR1 reads SGHTA; CDR2 reads FQGNSA. The CDR3 loop spans 16 amino acids. V was clipped by 1 base and J by 4 bases, with 14 bases between them. CDR3 residues: CASSLVVGRANQPQHF. The DNA for the CDR3 is TGTGCCAGCAGCTTAGTGGTAGGCAGGGCAAATCAGCCCCAGCATTTT.

This chain links TRBV11-3 with TRBJ2-7; TRBD2 is a possible D gene (6 bases). CDR3 length: 13 amino acids. Germline values: CDR1 SGHNT, CDR2 YENEEA. Trimming took off 0 bases at V and 6 bases at J, with 9 bases between the two ends. The CDR3 loop is CASSLDRLGEQYF. In DNA, the CDR3 is TGTGCCAGCAGCTTAGATAGACTAGGCGAGCAGTACTTC.

The rearrangement uses TRBV5-1 and TRBJ1-1; 7 positions match TRBD1. Germline CDR1 SGHRS, CDR2 YFSETQ. The CDR3 length is 16 residues. V lost 0 bases, J lost 8 bases, and 13 bases stayed unmatched. The chain's CDR3 is CASSLGLTGQVREAFF. CDR3 sequence (DNA): TGCGCCAGCAGCTTGGGTTTGACAGGGCAGGTGAGGGAAGCTTTCTTT.

The V and J genes are TRBV5-1 and TRBJ1-6, with D possibly TRBD1 on 5 matching bases. This CDR3 contains 13 residues. Trimming shortened V by 0 bases and J by 10 bases, and 8 bases separated the two germline ends. Germline-derived CDR1 and CDR2 are SGHRS and YFSETQ. The CDR3 spells CASSLGQGSPLHF. Here the CDR3 DNA reads TGCGCCAGCAGCTTGGGCCAGGGATCACCCCTCCACTTT.

The chain links TRBV7-9 to TRBJ1-4; D perhaps matches TRBD1 (6 bases). The V gene's germline CDR1 is SEHNR and CDR2 FQNEAQ (reference sequence). The CDR3 length is 14 residues. The ends were cut back, 1 base at V and 5 bases at J, with 8 bases in the middle. The CDR3 region has the DNA TGTGCCAGCAGCTTAGTACAGGGAAATGAAAAACTGTTTTTT. This translates into CASSLVQGNEKLFF.

This rearrangement joins TRBV7-9 to TRBJ1-4; 8 bases are a match to TRBD1. There are 13 residues in the CDR3. J gave up 3 bases and V 10 bases, and 4 bases lay outside the gene matches. CDR1 and CDR2 from the germline V gene are SEHNR and FQNEAQ (reference sequence). This chain's CDR3 is CATSGQANEKLFF. In DNA form, the CDR3 reads TGTGCCACCTCGGGACAGGCTAATGAAAAACTGTTTTTT. The entire variable domain, with the rest obtained from reference TRBV7-9 and TRBJ1-4, is as follows: DTGVSQNPRHKITKRGQNVTFRCDPISEHNRLYWYRQTLGQGPEFLTYFQNEAQLEKSRLLSDRFSAERPKGSFSTLEIQRTEQGDSAMYLCATSGQANEKLFFGSGTQLSVL.

This clone was seen only once. The rearrangement links TRBV5-5 to TRBJ1-6; no definite D call. Trimming left V 4 bases short and J 5 bases short, with 19 bases between. The CDR3 covers 17 residues. Looked up from germline, CDR1 is SGHKS and CDR2 is YYEKEE (reference sequence). CDR3 loop: CASSPNPLGSDNSPLHF. CDR3 nucleotides: TGTGCCAGCAGCCCCAACCCCCTTGGGAGCGATAATTCACCCCTCCACTTT.

This sequence joins TRBV10-3 and TRBJ1-2; maybe TRBD1 (5 bases). Germline CDR1 ENHRY, CDR2 SYGVKD. V gave up 6 bases and J gave up 4 bases, with 12 bases separating them. This CDR3 is 13 amino acids long. CDR3 nucleotides: TGTGCCATCAGCAGGGATCAGAGCTATGGCTACACCTTC. Translation: CAISRDQSYGYTF.

The chain links TRBV19 to TRBJ2-5; D is uncertain. The germline V and J ends were trimmed by 6 bases and 0 bases, with 8 bases remaining between them. The germline V gene has CDR1 LNHDA and CDR2 SQIVND (reference sequence). The CDR3 consists of 13 residues. The CDR3 is CASRSTDQETQYF. The CDR3 bases are TGTGCCAGTAGGAGCACAGACCAAGAGACCCAGTACTTC.

The chain couples TRBV11-2 to TRBJ1-3; D unresolved. V lost 5 bases, J lost 0 bases, and 17 bases lay in between. This CDR3 has 17 amino acids. Germline V gives CDR1 SGHAT, CDR2 FQNNGV. The CDR3 is CASSPRARTFSGNTIYF. The CDR3 nucleotides are TGTGCCAGCAGCCCTAGGGCTAGGACTTTCTCTGGAAACACCATATATTTT.

In its sample, this clone was seen once. This sequence joins TRBV7-9 and TRBJ1-2, with a tentative D call TRBD1 (5 bases). The length of the CDR3 is 14 residues. Germline V CDR1 and CDR2: SEHNR, FQNEAQ (reference sequence). V lost 1 base, J lost 6 bases, and 12 bases lay in between. The CDR3 nucleotides read TGTGCCAGCAGCTTAGTCGGCAGGGTGGATGGCTACACCTTC. This sequence encodes CASSLVGRVDGYTF.